Each of the 21 T cell receptor beta chains below was sequenced from the same sample in a study of CXCR3-negative and CXCR3-positive naive CD8 T cells. Findings and caveats of the study: Naive CXCR3-positive cells had TRB CDR3s more hydrophobic than those of CXCR3-negative naive cells.

No antigens are known for them. 5' RACE that incorporated UMI labels was used to prepare the TRB cDNA libraries. TCRdb reanalyzed the 5' RACE reads, giving one entry per CDR3 protein sequence and no DNA. This sample carries 85,000 to 90,000 distinct CDR3 sequences, with around 0.82% going to the ten biggest clones. Sequencing was performed on naive CXCR3+ CD8+ T cells from blood. Subset indicated: CD45RO-CCR7+CD27+CD95- naive CD8+ T cells expressing CXCR3 (TNR3+). The receptors shown here come from a human donor in good health. Some clones in this sample may be carry-over from other donors' samples.

This sequence joins TRBV5-1 and TRBJ2-3; TCRdb names TRBD2, which stays unverified in the absence of DNA. This CDR3 has 15 amino acids. Germline-derived CDR1 and CDR2 are SGHRS and YFSETQ. CDR3 residues: CASSLSSGRADTQYF.

J is TRBJ1-2 and V is TRBV29-1; the TCRdb call, TRBD1, lacks DNA for checking. The germline CDR1 and CDR2 sequences are SQVTM and ANQGSEA. The CDR3 is 15 residues long. The CDR3 spells CSVEDRAGHRLGYTF.

The chain couples TRBV15 to TRBJ2-7; with no DNA, the TCRdb D assignment of TRBD2 cannot be verified. The CDR3 runs to 13 residues. Germline V gene data show CDR1 as LNHNV and CDR2 as YYDKDF (reference sequence). The chain's CDR3 is CATSGGILYEQYF.

CDR3 in amino acids: CATSREGRSQETQYF. The chain has TRBV15 and TRBJ2-5; the D gene TCRdb calls, TRBD1, cannot be checked with no DNA. This CDR3 is built from 15 residues. Looked up from germline, CDR1 is LNHNV and CDR2 is YYDKDF (reference sequence).

This chain joins TRBV28 and TRBJ1-1. The CDR3 consists of 14 residues. The germline gives CDR1 MDHEN, CDR2 SYDVKM. CDR3: CASSAEFMNTEAFF.

CDR3 region: CASSSGDLALNEQFF. The V and J genes are TRBV5-5 and TRBJ2-1; without DNA, the TCRdb call of TRBD1 cannot be checked. The germline V gene encodes CDR1 SGHKS and CDR2 YYEKEE (reference sequence). The CDR3 totals 15 residues.

By frequency, this clonotype is medium-sized. V gene TRBV12-2 combines with J gene TRBJ1-1. TRBV12-2 is a pseudogene segment. The CDR3 length is 15 residues. The CDR3 reads CASRLNQLLNTEAFF.

The gene calls are TRBV27 and TRBJ2-4; the TCRdb D gene call, TRBD1, has no DNA to confirm it. Germline V gene data show CDR1 as MNHEY and CDR2 as SMNVEV (reference sequence). This CDR3 is 15 amino acids long. The CDR3 reads CASSLYKGARNIQYF.

The chain carries TRBV29-1 and TRBJ2-1. Germline V CDR1 and CDR2: SQVTM, ANQGSEA. The CDR3 runs to 13 residues. The CDR3 here is CSVVPGSYNEQFF.

The rearrangement links TRBV4-1 to TRBJ2-2. This CDR3 has 13 amino acids. Germline values: CDR1 MGHRA, CDR2 YSYEKL. CDR3 region: CASSQTNTGELFF.

This chain connects TRBV28 to TRBJ1-2; TCRdb outputs TRBD1, but without DNA this stays unchecked. Germline CDR1 is MDHEN and CDR2 is SYDVKM. The CDR3 contains 16 residues. CDR3 amino acids: CASSFSSADSFYGYTF.

V usage is TRBV7-6 and J usage is TRBJ2-3. This CDR3 is 15 amino acids long. Germline V CDR1 and CDR2: SGHVS, FNYEAQ. The CDR3 protein is CASSLAPDGADTQYF.

The gene calls are TRBV6-2 or TRBV6-3 and TRBJ2-7. This CDR3 has 14 amino acids. CDR1 and CDR2 from the germline V gene are MNHEY and SVGEGT. The chain's CDR3 is CASSLTESSYEQYF.

CDR3: CASSPQGGDTDTQYF. This chain links TRBV7-9 with TRBJ2-3; TCRdb returns TRBD1, unconfirmable since there is no DNA. Germline values: CDR1 SEHNR, CDR2 FQNEAQ (reference sequence). This CDR3 has 15 amino acids.

This chain uses TRBV4-1 with TRBJ1-4. The CDR3 is 14 residues long. The germline V gene encodes CDR1 MGHRA and CDR2 YSYEKL. The CDR3 region is CASTSLQRNEKLFF.

This chain connects TRBV21-1 to TRBJ2-7. TRBV21-1 is designated a pseudogene. This CDR3 region has 17 residues. The CDR3 sequence: CASSKVTELRENYEQYF.

The chain recombines TRBV5-1 with TRBJ2-1; TCRdb's D gene call, TRBD2, goes unchecked for lack of DNA. Germline CDR1 is SGHRS and CDR2 is YFSETQ. The length of the CDR3 is 15 residues. The chain's CDR3 is CASSLGTTSGDEQFF.

The chain couples TRBV29-1 to TRBJ2-5; the D gene TCRdb calls, TRBD1, cannot be checked with no DNA. In germline, CDR1 is SQVTM, CDR2 ANQGSEA. The length of the CDR3 is 16 residues. CDR3: CSVEGFTGGFQETQYF. Full variable domain (rest looked up from reference TRBV29-1 and TRBJ2-5): SAVISQKPSRDICQRGTSLTIQCQVDSQVTMMFWYRQQPGQSLTLIATANQGSEATYESGFVIDKFPISRPNLTFSTLTVSNMSPEDSSIYLCSVEGFTGGFQETQYFGPGTRLLVL.

This sequence joins TRBV5-4 and TRBJ2-3; TCRdb picks TRBD2, but there is no DNA to check that call. Germline V CDR1 and CDR2: SGHNT, YYREEE (reference sequence). The CDR3 length is 14 residues. CDR3 in amino acids: CASSLPYGTDTQYF. Combining the CDR3 with reference TRBV5-4 and TRBJ2-3 gives the whole variable domain ETGVTQSPTHLIKTRGQQVTLRCSSQSGHNTVSWYQQALGQGPQFIFQYYREEENGRGNFPPRFSGLQFPNYSSELNVNALELDDSALYLCASSLPYGTDTQYFGPGTRLTVL.

The chain links TRBV6-5 to TRBJ1-1. The germline V gene has CDR1 MNHEY and CDR2 SVGAGI. This CDR3 comprises 13 residues. CDR3 in amino acids: CASSYSRWAEAFF.

The chain couples TRBV4-1 to TRBJ2-2; TCRdb lists TRBD1, though no DNA is available to test this call. The CDR3 is made up of 14 amino acids. Germline V gives CDR1 MGHRA, CDR2 YSYEKL. CDR3 amino acids: CASSQRAYDGELFF.